These T cell receptor beta chains were read from a single sample in a study of blood T cell repertoires in COVID-19. Generated by immunoSEQ multiplex PCR, the TCRdb table keeps only in-frame clones and is missing some. This sample has roughly 280,000 clones, with 84% found just once. The sequenced material came from peripheral blood. These receptors all come from a man aged 60 to 69 with acute or convalescent COVID-19. CDR3s include the opening cysteine and the closing phenylalanine or tryptophan. D genes are given only for firm matches. Part of the rows lack a size; the others show once, few, many or a class for expanded clones.

j_gene: TRBJ1-2
v_gene: TRBV5-1
d_gene: TRBD1
abundance: NA
CDR3nt: TGCGCCAGCAGCTTAGGACAGGGGCCGAACTATGGCTACACCTTC
CDR3aa: CASSLGQGPNYGYTF

j_gene: TRBJ2-3
v_gene: TRBV14
d_gene: TRBD1
abundance: NA
CDR3nt: TGTGCCAGCAGCCAGAGGGGGCACACAGATACGCAGTATTTT
CDR3aa: CASSQRGHTDTQYF

j_gene: TRBJ1-2
v_gene: TRBV28
d_gene: TRBD1
abundance: NA
CDR3nt: TGTGCCAGCAGTTTCCCGTTCGGGACAGCCTTTCTTGGCTACACCTTC
CDR3aa: CASSFPFGTAFLGYTF

j_gene: TRBJ1-3
v_gene: TRBV10-2
d_gene: NA
abundance: NA
CDR3nt: TGCGCCAGCAGCCTACAGGGCGGCTCTGGAAACACCATATATTTT
CDR3aa: CASSLQGGSGNTIYF

j_gene: TRBJ2-5
v_gene: TRBV11-3
d_gene: NA
abundance: NA
CDR3nt: TGTGCCAGCAGTCCCTCGACAGAAGGGGGTCCCCAGTACTTC
CDR3aa: CASSPSTEGGPQYF

j_gene: TRBJ2-5
v_gene: TRBV6-2/TRBV6-3
d_gene: TRBD2
abundance: NA
CDR3nt: TGTGCCAGCAGTTACTCGATTCTAGCGGGTCCCCAAGAGACCCAGTACTTC
CDR3aa: CASSYSILAGPQETQYF

j_gene: TRBJ2-7
v_gene: TRBV6-5
d_gene: NA
abundance: NA
CDR3nt: TGTGCCAGCAGTTACCGGCAGGTTAGCTCCTACGAGCAGTACTTC
CDR3aa: CASSYRQVSSYEQYF

j_gene: TRBJ2-5
v_gene: TRBV18
d_gene: TRBD2
abundance: once
CDR3nt: TGTGCCAGCTCACCACTTGCGGGGGGCCAAGAGACCCAGTACTTC
CDR3aa: CASSPLAGGQETQYF

j_gene: TRBJ2-1
v_gene: TRBV7-9
d_gene: TRBD2
abundance: NA
CDR3nt: TGTGCCAGCAGCCCTAGCGGGAGGGGAGCCAATGAGCAGTTCTTC
CDR3aa: CASSPSGRGANEQFF

j_gene: TRBJ2-3
v_gene: TRBV5-1
d_gene: TRBD2
abundance: NA
CDR3nt: TGCGCCAGCAGCCCACTGACTAGCGGGAGCACAGATACGCAGTATTTT
CDR3aa: CASSPLTSGSTDTQYF

j_gene: TRBJ2-1
v_gene: TRBV7-7
d_gene: NA
abundance: NA
CDR3nt: TGTGCTAGCAGCCCTAGCGTTTACGCCTACAATGAGCAGTTCTTC
CDR3aa: CASSPSVYAYNEQFF

j_gene: TRBJ1-6
v_gene: TRBV6-5
d_gene: TRBD1
abundance: NA
CDR3nt: TGTGCCAGCAGTTACCGACAGGGATCACCCCTCCACTTT
CDR3aa: CASSYRQGSPLHF

j_gene: TRBJ2-7
v_gene: TRBV29-1
d_gene: TRBD2
abundance: NA
CDR3nt: TGCAGCGTTCTAGCGGGGGGGCTTGAGCAGTACTTC
CDR3aa: CSVLAGGLEQYF

j_gene: TRBJ2-7
v_gene: TRBV27
d_gene: TRBD2
abundance: NA
CDR3nt: TGTGCCTCTCGGACTAGCGGGGGCCACGAGCAGTACTTC
CDR3aa: CASRTSGGHEQYF

j_gene: TRBJ1-6
v_gene: TRBV5-1
d_gene: TRBD1
abundance: once
CDR3nt: TGCGCCAGCAGCTTGGCCGGGACAGGTGGATCAGGAGGCTCACCCCTCCACTTT
CDR3aa: CASSLAGTGGSGGSPLHF

j_gene: TRBJ1-3
v_gene: TRBV5-4
d_gene: TRBD1
abundance: few
CDR3nt: TGTGCCAGCAGCCCGGGACAGGCTCTAAACACCATATATTTT
CDR3aa: CASSPGQALNTIYF

j_gene: TRBJ2-5
v_gene: TRBV4-2
d_gene: NA
abundance: NA
CDR3nt: TGTGCCAGCAGCCAAGATTTGGGGGCACGGAGCGGAGAGACCCAGTACTTC
CDR3aa: CASSQDLGARSGETQYF

j_gene: TRBJ2-7
v_gene: TRBV9
d_gene: TRBD2
abundance: NA
CDR3nt: TGTGCCAGCAGCGTGGGACTAGCGGGGGGCGAGCAGTACTTC
CDR3aa: CASSVGLAGGEQYF

j_gene: TRBJ2-7
v_gene: TRBV7-7
d_gene: NA
abundance: NA
CDR3nt: TGTGCTAGCAGCTTAGTACCGACAGCGAGCTCCTACGAGCAGTACTTC
CDR3aa: CASSLVPTASSYEQYF

j_gene: TRBJ2-7
v_gene: TRBV7-2
d_gene: NA
abundance: NA
CDR3nt: TGTGCCAGCAGCTTGCGGTCTACCTACGAGCAGTACTTC
CDR3aa: CASSLRSTYEQYF

j_gene: TRBJ2-7
v_gene: TRBV5-8
d_gene: NA
abundance: NA
CDR3nt: TGTGCCAGCAGCTTGGTCTTGCAGGGCGCCTACGAGCAGTACTTC
CDR3aa: CASSLVLQGAYEQYF

j_gene: TRBJ2-2
v_gene: TRBV4-1
d_gene: NA
abundance: NA
CDR3nt: TGCGCCAGCAGCCAAGAAAGTATCTTCCCGGCGAGGGACACCGGGGAGCTGTTTTTT
CDR3aa: CASSQESIFPARDTGELFF

j_gene: TRBJ2-7
v_gene: TRBV19
d_gene: TRBD2
abundance: NA
CDR3nt: TGTGCCAGTAGTCCCCAAGGAGCGGGGGGTTACGAGCAGTACTTC
CDR3aa: CASSPQGAGGYEQYF

j_gene: TRBJ1-4
v_gene: TRBV19
d_gene: TRBD1
abundance: NA
CDR3nt: TGTGCCAGTACCACAGGGGGTAAGGAAAAACTGTTTTTT
CDR3aa: CASTTGGKEKLFF

j_gene: TRBJ2-7
v_gene: TRBV6-5
d_gene: TRBD1
abundance: NA
CDR3nt: TGTGCCAGCAGTTACGAGGGGGCGCTACTCTACGAGCAGTACTTC
CDR3aa: CASSYEGALLYEQYF